This entry features one T cell receptor beta chain sequence. The data were obtained in a study of blood T cell repertoires in COVID-19. The data were produced by immunoSEQ multiplex PCR, yet TCRdb's version contains in-frame clones alone and is incomplete. The data hold 270,000 or so clones, with 89% observed a single time. The V gene lost 3 bases and the J gene lost 8 bases, with 16 bases spanning the gap. Per the germline V gene, CDR1 is KGHSH and CDR2 is LQKENI. This CDR3 comprises 14 residues. The source material was peripheral blood. The rearrangement joins TRBV18 to TRBJ1-2; no clear D. The source of this sequence is a woman in her forties who had recovered from COVID-19. CDR3 sequence (DNA): TGTGCCAGCTCACCCCAAAAGAGGGTGGAGGGCTACACCTTC. Translated: CASSPQKRVEGYTF.